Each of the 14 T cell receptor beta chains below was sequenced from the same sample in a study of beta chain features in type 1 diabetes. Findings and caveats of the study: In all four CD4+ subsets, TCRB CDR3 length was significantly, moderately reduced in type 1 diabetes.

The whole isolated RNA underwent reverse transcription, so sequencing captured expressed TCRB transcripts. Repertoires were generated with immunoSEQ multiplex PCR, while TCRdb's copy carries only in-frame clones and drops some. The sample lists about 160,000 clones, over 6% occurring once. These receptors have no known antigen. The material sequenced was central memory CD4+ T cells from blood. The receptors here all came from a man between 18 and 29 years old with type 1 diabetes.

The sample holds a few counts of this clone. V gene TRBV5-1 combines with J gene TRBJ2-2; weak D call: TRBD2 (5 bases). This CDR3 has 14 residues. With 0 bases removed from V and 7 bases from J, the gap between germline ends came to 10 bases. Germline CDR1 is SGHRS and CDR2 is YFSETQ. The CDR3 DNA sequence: TGCGCCAGCAGCTTGGGTCCAGAGGGCGGGGAGCTGTTTTTT. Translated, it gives CASSLGPEGGELFF.

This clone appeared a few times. CDR3 in DNA: TGTGCCAGCAGCAAAGCGCTTGCGGGTTTC. As protein: CASSKALAGF. The chain recombines TRBV21-1 with TRBJ2-7; TRBD2 is the table's D call, not checked against the DNA. TRBV21-1 is tagged as a pseudogene. The CDR3 covers 10 residues.

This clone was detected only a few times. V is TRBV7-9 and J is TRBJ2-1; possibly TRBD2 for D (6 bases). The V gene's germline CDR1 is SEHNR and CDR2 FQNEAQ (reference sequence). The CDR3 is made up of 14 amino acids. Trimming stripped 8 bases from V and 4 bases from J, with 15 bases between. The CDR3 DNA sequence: TGTGCCAGCGGAGGTCGGGGGTCTTACAATGAGCAGTTCTTC. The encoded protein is CASGGRGSYNEQFF.

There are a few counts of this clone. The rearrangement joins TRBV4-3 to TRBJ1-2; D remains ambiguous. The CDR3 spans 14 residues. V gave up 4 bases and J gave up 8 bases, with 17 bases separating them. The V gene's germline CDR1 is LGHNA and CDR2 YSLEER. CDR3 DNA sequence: TGCGCCAGCAGCCCTGGAGAACCAGACTGGGGCTACACCTTC. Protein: CASSPGEPDWGYTF.

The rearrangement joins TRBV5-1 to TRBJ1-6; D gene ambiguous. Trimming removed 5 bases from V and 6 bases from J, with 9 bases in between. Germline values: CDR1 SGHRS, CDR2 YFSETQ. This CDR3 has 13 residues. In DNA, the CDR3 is TGCGCCAGCAGAAGTGAGTTTAATTCACCCCTCCACTTT. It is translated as CASRSEFNSPLHF.

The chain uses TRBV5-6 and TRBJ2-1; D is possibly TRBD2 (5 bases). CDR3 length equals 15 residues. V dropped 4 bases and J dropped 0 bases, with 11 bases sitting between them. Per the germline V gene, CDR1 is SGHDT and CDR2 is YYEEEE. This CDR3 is CASSRSGYSYNEQFF. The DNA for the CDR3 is TGTGCCAGCAGCCGAAGCGGCTACTCCTACAATGAGCAGTTCTTC. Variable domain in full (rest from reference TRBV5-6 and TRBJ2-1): DAGVTQSPTHLIKTRGQQVTLRCSPKSGHDTVSWYQQALGQGPQFIFQYYEEEERQRGNFPDRFSGHQFPNYSSELNVNALLLGDSALYLCASSRSGYSYNEQFFGPGTRLTVL.

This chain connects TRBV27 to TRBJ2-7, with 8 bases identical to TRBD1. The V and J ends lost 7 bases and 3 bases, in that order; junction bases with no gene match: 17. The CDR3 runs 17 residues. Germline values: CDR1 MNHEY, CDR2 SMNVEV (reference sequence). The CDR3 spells CASTLRFQGAGDYEQYF. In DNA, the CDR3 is TGTGCCAGCACCCTTAGATTCCAGGGGGCTGGAGACTACGAGCAGTACTTC.

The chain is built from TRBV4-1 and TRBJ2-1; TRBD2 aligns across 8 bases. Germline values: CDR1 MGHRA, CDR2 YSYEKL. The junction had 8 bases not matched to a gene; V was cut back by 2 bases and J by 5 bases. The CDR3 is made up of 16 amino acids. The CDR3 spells CASSQSGSYGHNEQFF. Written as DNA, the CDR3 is TGCGCCAGCAGCCAAAGCGGGAGCTACGGCCACAATGAGCAGTTCTTC.

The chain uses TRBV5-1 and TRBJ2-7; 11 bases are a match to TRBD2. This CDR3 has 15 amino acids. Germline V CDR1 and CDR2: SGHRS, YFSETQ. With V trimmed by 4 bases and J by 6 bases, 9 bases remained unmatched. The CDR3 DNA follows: TGCGCCAGCAGCCAAGATCTAGCGGGGGGACTCGAGCAGTACTTC. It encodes CASSQDLAGGLEQYF.

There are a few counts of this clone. The CDR3 reads CASSLQGVPNQPQHF. CDR3 nucleotide sequence: TGTGCCAGCTCACTCCAGGGGGTACCGAATCAGCCCCAGCATTTT. V gene TRBV18 combines with J gene TRBJ1-5; TRBD1 aligns across 7 bases. J lost 4 bases, V lost 4 bases, and 7 bases had no gene match. CDR1 and CDR2 from the germline V gene are KGHSH and LQKENI. This CDR3 has 15 amino acids. Drawing the rest from reference TRBV18 and TRBJ1-5, the complete variable domain is NAGVMQNPRHLVRRRGQEARLRCSPMKGHSHVYWYRQLPEEGLKFMVYLQKENIIDESGMPKERFSAEFPKEGPSILRIQQVVRGDSAAYFCASSLQGVPNQPQHFGDGTRLSIL.

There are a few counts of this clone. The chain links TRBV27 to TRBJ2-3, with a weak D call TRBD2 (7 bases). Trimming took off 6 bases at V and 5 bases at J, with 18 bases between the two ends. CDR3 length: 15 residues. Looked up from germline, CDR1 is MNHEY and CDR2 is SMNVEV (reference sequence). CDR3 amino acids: CASSRSGGLVDTQYF. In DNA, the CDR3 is TGTGCCAGCAGCCGTTCCGGGGGGCTGGTAGATACGCAGTATTTT.

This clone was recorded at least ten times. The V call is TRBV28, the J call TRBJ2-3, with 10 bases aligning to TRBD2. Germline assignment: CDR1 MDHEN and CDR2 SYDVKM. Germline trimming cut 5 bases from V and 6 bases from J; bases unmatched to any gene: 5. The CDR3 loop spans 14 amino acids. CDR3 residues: CASSSGGAADTQYF. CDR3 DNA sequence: TGTGCCAGCAGTAGCGGGGGGGCGGCGGATACGCAGTATTTT. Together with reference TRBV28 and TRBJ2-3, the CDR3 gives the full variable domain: DVKVTQSSRYLVKRTGEKVFLECVQDMDHENMFWYRQDPGLGLRLIYFSYDVKMKEKGDIPEGYSVSREKKERFSLILESASTNQTSMYLCASSSGGAADTQYFGPGTRLTVL.

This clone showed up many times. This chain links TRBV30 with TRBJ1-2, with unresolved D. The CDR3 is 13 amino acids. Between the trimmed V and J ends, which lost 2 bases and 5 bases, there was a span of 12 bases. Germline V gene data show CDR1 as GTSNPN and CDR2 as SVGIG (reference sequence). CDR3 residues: CAWSPPQAYGYTF. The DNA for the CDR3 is TGTGCCTGGAGTCCTCCCCAGGCATATGGCTACACCTTC.

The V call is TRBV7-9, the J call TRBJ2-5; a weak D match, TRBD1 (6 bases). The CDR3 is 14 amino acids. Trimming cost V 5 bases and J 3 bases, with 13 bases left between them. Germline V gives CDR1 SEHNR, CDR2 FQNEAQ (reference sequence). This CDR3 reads CASSLHRDEETQYF. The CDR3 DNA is TGTGCCAGCAGCCTTCACAGGGATGAAGAGACCCAGTACTTC.